The clone carrying this TCR beta chain was seen more than once but under ten times. The sample belongs to a study of T-cell reconstitution after alpha-beta-depleted transplantation in children. The TCRbeta library incorporated unique molecular identifiers. MiXCR, run by TCRdb on the PCR reads, gives a single entry per CDR3 protein. The data show 780,000 or so distinct CDR3 sequences, around 17% seen once. Germline V lookup: CDR1 LNHNV, CDR2 YYDKDF (reference sequence). The CDR3 is 14 residues long. Trimming cost V 0 bases and J 3 bases, with 6 bases left between them. The sample here was PBMCs, mostly from graft donor cells, taken 360 days after TCRalphabeta/CD19-depleted stem cell transplant. This sequence was found in a male patient between 5 and 17 years old who had a stem cell transplant for acute lymphoblastic leukemia, so the T cells may come from the graft donor. The chain has TRBV15 and TRBJ2-1; D not certain. The CDR3 DNA reads TGTGCCACCAGCAGAGATAACGGCTACAATGAGCAGTTCTTC. It yields the protein CATSRDNGYNEQFF.